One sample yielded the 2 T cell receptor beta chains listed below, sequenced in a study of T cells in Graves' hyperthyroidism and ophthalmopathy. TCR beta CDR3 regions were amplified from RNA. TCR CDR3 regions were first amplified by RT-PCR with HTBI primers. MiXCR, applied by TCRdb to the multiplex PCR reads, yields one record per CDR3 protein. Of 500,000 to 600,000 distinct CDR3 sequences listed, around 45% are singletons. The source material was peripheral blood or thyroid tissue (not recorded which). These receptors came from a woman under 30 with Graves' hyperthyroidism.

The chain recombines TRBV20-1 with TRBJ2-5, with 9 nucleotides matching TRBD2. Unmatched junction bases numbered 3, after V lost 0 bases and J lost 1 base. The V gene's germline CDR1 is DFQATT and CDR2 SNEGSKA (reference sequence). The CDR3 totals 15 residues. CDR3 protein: CSAREASGIQETQYF. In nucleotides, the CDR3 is TGCAGTGCTAGAGAGGCTAGCGGGATCCAAGAGACCCAGTACTTC.

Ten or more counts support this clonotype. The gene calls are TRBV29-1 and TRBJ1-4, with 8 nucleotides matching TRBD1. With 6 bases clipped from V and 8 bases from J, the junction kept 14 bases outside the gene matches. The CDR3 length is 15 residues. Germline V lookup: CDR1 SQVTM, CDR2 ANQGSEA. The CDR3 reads CSVATGGRFVEKLFF. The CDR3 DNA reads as TGCAGCGTCGCCACAGGGGGTCGGTTTGTCGAAAAACTGTTTTTT.